A selection of T cell receptor beta chains follows, all from one sample in a study of CD8 T cells in Susac syndrome. One entry per CDR3 protein results from TCRdb running MiXCR on the immunoSEQ multiplex PCR reads. The repertoire holds about 130,000 distinct CDR3 sequences, with more than 75% as singletons. Material for sequencing was CD8+ T cells from PBMCs. These receptors came from a human donor with multiple sclerosis. Each CDR3 is given with its conserved first and last residue. A D gene is named only where the DNA matches it firmly. Part of the rows lack a size; the others show once, few, many or a class for expanded clones.

CDR3 DNA: TGTGCCAGCAGTGAGGCCAGTACTAACTATGGCTACACCTTC; CDR3 protein: CASSEASTNYGYTF; V gene: TRBV2; clone size: NA; D gene: NA; J gene: TRBJ1-2
CDR3 DNA: TGTGCCAGCAGTTTATCCCGGGGAAGCTATGGCTACACCTTC; CDR3 protein: CASSLSRGSYGYTF; V gene: TRBV27; clone size: NA; D gene: NA; J gene: TRBJ1-2
CDR3 DNA: TGCAGTGCTAGAGGGTGGGACTCCTACGAGCAGTACTTC; CDR3 protein: CSARGWDSYEQYF; V gene: TRBV20-1; clone size: NA; D gene: NA; J gene: TRBJ2-7
CDR3 DNA: TGTGCCAGCAGGCCCGGTTTCAGCTCCTACGAGCAGTACTTC; CDR3 protein: CASRPGFSSYEQYF; V gene: TRBV27; clone size: NA; D gene: NA; J gene: TRBJ2-7
CDR3 DNA: TGTGCCAGCAGTCCCGACAAACTTGAGCCCCAGCATTTT; CDR3 protein: CASSPDKLEPQHF; V gene: TRBV27; clone size: NA; D gene: NA; J gene: TRBJ1-5
CDR3 DNA: TGTGCCGCGACTGGACCGCTTACCTACGAGCAGTACTTC; CDR3 protein: CAATGPLTYEQYF; V gene: TRBV28; clone size: NA; D gene: NA; J gene: TRBJ2-7
CDR3 DNA: TGCAGCGTTGAAGATAACGTGGCTAGCGGGAGTTACAATGAGCAGTTCTTC; CDR3 protein: CSVEDNVASGSYNEQFF; V gene: TRBV29-1; clone size: once; D gene: TRBD2; J gene: TRBJ2-1
CDR3 DNA: TGTGCCAGCAGCCACCGAGGGTACGAGCAGTACTTC; CDR3 protein: CASSHRGYEQYF; V gene: TRBV6-1; clone size: few; D gene: NA; J gene: TRBJ2-7
CDR3 DNA: TGCGCCAGCAGCCAGGGGAGGGGGGGCCATGAGCAGTTCTTC; CDR3 protein: CASSQGRGGHEQFF; V gene: TRBV4-1; clone size: NA; D gene: NA; J gene: TRBJ2-1
CDR3 DNA: TGCAGCGTTGAAGAGGGGCGGGGCGGAGGCGGCTACACCTTC; CDR3 protein: CSVEEGRGGGGYTF; V gene: TRBV29-1; clone size: NA; D gene: NA; J gene: TRBJ1-2
CDR3 DNA: TGTGCCAGCAGCTTAATGTCGGGACCCTTGGATGAAAAACTGTTTTTT; CDR3 protein: CASSLMSGPLDEKLFF; V gene: TRBV11-2; clone size: NA; D gene: NA; J gene: TRBJ1-4
CDR3 DNA: TGTGCCAGCAGTTATTCAAGGGGGCCGAACATTCAGTACTTC; CDR3 protein: CASSYSRGPNIQYF; V gene: TRBV6-2/TRBV6-3; clone size: NA; D gene: TRBD1; J gene: TRBJ2-4
CDR3 DNA: TGTGCCAGCAGTCCCTCAGACTTGGGGACTAGCCCGTACAATGAGCAGTTCTTC; CDR3 protein: CASSPSDLGTSPYNEQFF; V gene: TRBV12-3/TRBV12-4; clone size: NA; D gene: TRBD2; J gene: TRBJ2-1
CDR3 DNA: TGTGCCAGCAGCCGTTTCCAGGGTCCCCCTGAAGCTTTCTTT; CDR3 protein: CASSRFQGPPEAFF; V gene: TRBV13; clone size: NA; D gene: NA; J gene: TRBJ1-1
CDR3 DNA: TGTGCCAGCAGCACCCTTCTAGGTGGGGAGCAGTACTTC; CDR3 protein: CASSTLLGGEQYF; V gene: TRBV7-3; clone size: NA; D gene: NA; J gene: TRBJ2-7
CDR3 DNA: TGTGCCAGCAGGAGAGGACTAGCGGGACAAGAGACCCAGTACTTC; CDR3 protein: CASRRGLAGQETQYF; V gene: TRBV5-4; clone size: NA; D gene: TRBD2; J gene: TRBJ2-5
CDR3 DNA: TGCAGTGCTAGTCGTAGCGGGAGGGCCGGTGAGCAGTACTTC; CDR3 protein: CSASRSGRAGEQYF; V gene: TRBV20-1; clone size: NA; D gene: TRBD2; J gene: TRBJ2-7